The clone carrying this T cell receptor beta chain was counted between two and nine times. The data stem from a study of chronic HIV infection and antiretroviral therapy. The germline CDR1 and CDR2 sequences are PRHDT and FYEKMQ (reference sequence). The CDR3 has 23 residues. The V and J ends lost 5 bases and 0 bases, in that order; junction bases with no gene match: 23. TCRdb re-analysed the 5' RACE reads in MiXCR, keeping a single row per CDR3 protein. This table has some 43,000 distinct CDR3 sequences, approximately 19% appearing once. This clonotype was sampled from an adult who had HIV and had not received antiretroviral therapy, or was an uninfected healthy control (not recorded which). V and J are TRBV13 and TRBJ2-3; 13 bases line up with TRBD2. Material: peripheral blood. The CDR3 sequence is CASSLEGHRTSGSSDRSTDTQYF. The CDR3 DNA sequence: TGTGCCAGCAGCCTGGAAGGGCACCGGACTAGCGGGAGTAGCGACCGAAGCACAGATACGCAGTATTTT.